This entry is about one T cell receptor (beta chain). The record originates from a study of blood T cell repertoires in COVID-19. On the study more broadly: Some COVID-19 samples were acute and others convalescent; all came from the United States, Italy and Spain.

Participants' own reports of clinical history determined their cohort assignment. Cohort 3 recovered donors had two negative PCRs, clearance, or symptom resolution. With V trimmed by 4 bases and J by 7 bases, 2 bases remained unmatched. Germline assignment: CDR1 SGHTA and CDR2 FQGNSA. This CDR3 is built from 13 residues. Data came from immunoSEQ multiplex PCR; TCRdb stores just in-frame clones and leaves some out. Of about 480,000 clones listed, 70% to 90% were seen once; the top ten hold 1.5% to 2%. Material: PBMCs or T cells enriched from blood (not recorded which). This TCR came from a woman aged 40 to 55 who had recovered from COVID-19. The rearrangement links TRBV7-2 to TRBJ2-1; 9 positions agree with TRBD1. The CDR3 here is CASSSGTGNEQFF. As DNA, the CDR3 is TGTGCCAGCAGCTCCGGGACAGGGAATGAGCAGTTCTTC.